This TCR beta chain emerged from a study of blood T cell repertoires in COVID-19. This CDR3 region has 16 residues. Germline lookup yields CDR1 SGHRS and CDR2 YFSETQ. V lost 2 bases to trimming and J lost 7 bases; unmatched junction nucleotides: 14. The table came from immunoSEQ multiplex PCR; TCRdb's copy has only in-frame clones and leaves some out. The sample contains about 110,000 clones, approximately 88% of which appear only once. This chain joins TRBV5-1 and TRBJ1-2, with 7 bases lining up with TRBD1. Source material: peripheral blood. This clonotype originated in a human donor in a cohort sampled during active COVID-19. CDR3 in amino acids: CASSFGGGGGGGGYTF. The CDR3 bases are TGCGCCAGCAGCTTTGGAGGGGGCGGTGGCGGAGGTGGCTACACCTTC.